This record looks at one TCR beta chain sequence and its context. This sample was included in a study of cytomegalovirus exposure and HLA in healthy donors. PCR primers comprised 60 Vbeta and 13 Jbeta primers. Some clones are missing from TCRdb's copy, which holds only in-frame ones; the method was immunoSEQ multiplex PCR. Among about 61,000 clones listed, approximately 87% were seen once. This CDR3 contains 14 residues. Germline lookup yields CDR1 SGHRS and CDR2 YFSETQ. The V gene lost 4 bases and the J gene lost 0 bases, with 10 bases spanning the gap. Material: PBMCs. This rearrangement joins TRBV5-1 to TRBJ1-1, with D possibly TRBD1 on 6 matching bases. This receptor was identified in a man between 18 and 35 years old in good health and CMV-seronegative. The CDR3 here is CASSRTAMNTEAFF. CDR3 bases: TGCGCCAGCAGCCGGACAGCTATGAACACTGAAGCTTTCTTT.